Listed here are 27 T cell receptor beta chains from one sample, sequenced in a study of shared clonotypes between healthy human individuals. The table came from immunoSEQ multiplex PCR; TCRdb's copy has only in-frame clones and leaves some out. The data contain 1,400,000 or so clones, approximately 98.5% of them singletons. The specimen was naive CD4+ T cells sorted from blood. Specified subset: CD45RA+ positively selected. The receptor set was obtained from a man in his thirties or forties in good health.

The chain couples TRBV9 to TRBJ2-7; possible D gene TRBD2, 5 bases. V lost 3 bases and J 0 bases, leaving 7 bases between the germline ends. This CDR3 has 13 amino acids. Germline V lookup: CDR1 SGDLS, CDR2 YYNGEE. In nucleotides, the CDR3 is TGTGCCAGCAGCGGACGGGGCTCCTACGAGCAGTACTTC. Residues: CASSGRGSYEQYF.

This sequence joins TRBV25-1 and TRBJ1-2, with D unclear. Germline V gives CDR1 MGHDK, CDR2 SYGVNS. Trimming removed 0 bases at V and 2 bases at J, with 10 bases between. The CDR3 has 15 amino acids. The CDR3 DNA follows: TGTGCCAGCAGTGAATATCCAGCCCCGAACTATGGCTACACCTTC. Protein product: CASSEYPAPNYGYTF.

The chain carries TRBV2 and TRBJ1-5, with D hard to call. V lost 1 base, J lost 2 bases, and 9 bases lay in between. The CDR3 contains 15 residues. The V gene's germline CDR1 is SNHLY and CDR2 FYNNEI. CDR3 residues: CASSEGLFGNQPQHF. The CDR3 nucleotides are TGTGCCAGCAGTGAAGGCCTGTTCGGCAATCAGCCCCAGCATTTT.

This clone was picked up one time. The genes are TRBV14 and TRBJ2-7, with TRBD2 identical over 15 bases. CDR3 length equals 17 residues. V lost 5 bases, J lost 0 bases, and 5 bases stayed unmatched. The germline V gene encodes CDR1 SGHDN and CDR2 FVKESK. The CDR3 sequence is CASSMGLAGGSSYEQYF. The CDR3 bases are TGTGCCAGCAGCATGGGACTAGCGGGAGGATCCTCCTACGAGCAGTACTTC.

The V call is TRBV5-6, the J call TRBJ2-5; D remains ambiguous. Germline CDR1 reads SGHDT; CDR2 reads YYEEEE. CDR3 length: 13 residues. The germline V and J ends were trimmed by 0 bases and 5 bases, with 8 bases remaining between them. This chain's CDR3 is CASSLGRTETQYF. Written as DNA, the CDR3 is TGTGCCAGCAGCTTGGGTAGGACGGAGACCCAGTACTTC.

The chain employs TRBV18 and TRBJ1-3; no firm D call. The CDR3 sequence is 15 residues long. Trimming stripped 2 bases from V and 0 bases from J, with 8 bases between. Germline V CDR1 and CDR2: KGHSH, LQKENI. CDR3 sequence reads: CASSPDNASGNTIYF. CDR3 bases: TGTGCCAGCTCACCAGATAATGCCTCTGGAAACACCATATATTTT.

The chain uses TRBV7-9 and TRBJ2-3; D is unresolved. CDR1 is SEHNR and CDR2 is FQNEAQ in the germline V gene (reference sequence). This CDR3 is built from 11 residues. V was clipped by 5 bases and J by 7 bases, with 7 bases between them. CDR3 sequence (DNA): TGTGCCAGCAGCCAATTTAATACGCAGTATTTT. It codes for CASSQFNTQYF.

A single count supports this clone. The chain carries TRBV28 and TRBJ1-5; 10 bases match TRBD1. CDR1 and CDR2 (germline): MDHEN, SYDVKM. The CDR3 sequence is 17 residues long. With V trimmed by 6 bases and J by 6 bases, 14 bases remained unmatched. The CDR3 loop reads CASSQSLGTGVGQPQHF. The CDR3 DNA reads as TGTGCCAGCAGCCAATCTCTCGGGACAGGGGTAGGTCAGCCCCAGCATTTT.

As regards this clone: Other DNA sequences within the sample encode an identical CDR3. This chain uses TRBV28 with TRBJ1-2; D remains ambiguous. Germline CDR1 reads MDHEN; CDR2 reads SYDVKM. This CDR3 spans 12 amino acids. The V and J ends lost 3 bases and 5 bases respectively, with 7 bases between them. CDR3 coding DNA: TGTGCCAGCAGTTTGGTCTCTTATGGCTACACCTTC. It is translated as CASSLVSYGYTF.

The rearrangement links TRBV29-1 to TRBJ2-7, with D unclear. V lost 5 bases to trimming and J lost 1 base, with 12 bases between them. This CDR3 contains 13 residues. CDR1 is SQVTM and CDR2 is ANQGSEA in the germline V gene. The CDR3 region has the DNA TGCAGCGTTATGGCGACGGCATCCTACGAGCAGTACTTC. Protein: CSVMATASYEQYF.

This clone was recorded only once. The chain recombines TRBV5-5 with TRBJ1-2; D is uncertain. Germline-derived CDR1 and CDR2 are SGHKS and YYEKEE (reference sequence). The V end lost 6 bases, the J end lost 8 bases, and 23 bases lay between the germline ends. CDR3 length equals 15 residues. CDR3 nucleotide sequence: TGTGCCAGCACCCCCTCGCCCGGACTTACAGAGGGCTACACCTTC. Protein: CASTPSPGLTEGYTF. The entire variable domain, with the rest obtained from reference TRBV5-5 and TRBJ1-2, is as follows: DAGVTQSPTHLIKTRGQQVTLRCSPISGHKSVSWYQQVLGQGPQFIFQYYEKEERGRGNFPDRFSARQFPNYSSELNVNALLLGDSALYLCASTPSPGLTEGYTFGSGTRLTVV.

V usage is TRBV14 and J usage is TRBJ2-7, with TRBD2 as a possible D gene (6 bases). V was pared by 6 bases and J by 6 bases, with 18 bases between. CDR3 length: 14 residues. Germline V gives CDR1 SGHDN, CDR2 FVKESK. The CDR3 sequence: CASSILASPAEQYF. The CDR3 region has the DNA TGTGCCAGCAGTATACTAGCCTCACCGGCCGAGCAGTACTTC. Drawing the rest from reference TRBV14 and TRBJ2-7, the complete variable domain is EAGVTQFPSHSVIEKGQTVTLRCDPISGHDNLYWYRRVMGKEIKFLLHFVKESKQDESGMPNNRFLAERTGGTYSTLKVQPAELEDSGVYFCASSILASPAEQYFGPGTRLTVT.

The V and J genes are TRBV28 and TRBJ2-1, with D possibly being TRBD1 (6 bases). The V end was cut by 5 bases, the J end by 5 bases, with 13 bases between. Germline-derived CDR1 and CDR2 are MDHEN and SYDVKM. This CDR3 is built from 14 residues. The CDR3 nucleotides are TGTGCCAGCAGTGAGGACAGACCCCACAATGAGCAGTTCTTC. The encoded protein is CASSEDRPHNEQFF.

The chain carries TRBV7-2 and TRBJ2-7; possibly TRBD2 for D (5 bases). There are 14 residues in the CDR3. The V end was cut by 2 bases, the J end by 3 bases, with 11 bases between. Germline V gene data show CDR1 as SGHTA and CDR2 as FQGNSA. The CDR3 DNA sequence: TGTGCCAGCAGCTTATCGGGCGCGGGCTACGAGCAGTACTTC. The encoded protein is CASSLSGAGYEQYF.

CDR3 sequence reads: CASSKGSGLADEQYF. CDR3 DNA sequence: TGCGCCAGCAGTAAGGGATCGGGACTAGCGGATGAGCAGTACTTC. The V gene is TRBV10-1, the J gene TRBJ2-7; TRBD2 matches at 11 bases. The V gene's germline CDR1 is WNHNN and CDR2 SYGVQD (reference sequence). J was trimmed by 7 bases and V by 5 bases; bases with no gene match: 10. The CDR3 covers 15 residues.

The J gene is TRBJ2-5, the V gene TRBV20-1; D not certain. Germline V lookup: CDR1 DFQATT, CDR2 SNEGSKA (reference sequence). This CDR3 spans 10 amino acids. The V end lost 6 bases, the J end lost 2 bases, and 4 bases lay between the germline ends. This CDR3 is CSAFQETQYF. In nucleotides, the CDR3 is TGCAGTGCCTTTCAAGAGACCCAGTACTTC.

The V gene is TRBV30, the J gene TRBJ1-4; D perhaps matches TRBD1 (6 bases). There are 16 residues in the CDR3. V gave up 2 bases and J gave up 3 bases, with 16 bases separating them. Germline V lookup: CDR1 GTSNPN, CDR2 SVGIG (reference sequence). The CDR3 sequence: CAWSPPRGWANEKLFF. The CDR3 DNA sequence: TGTGCCTGGAGTCCGCCGAGGGGGTGGGCTAATGAAAAACTGTTTTTT. Together with reference TRBV30 and TRBJ1-4, the CDR3 gives the full variable domain: SQTIHQWPATLVQPVGSPLSLECTVEGTSNPNLYWYRQAAGRGLQLLFYSVGIGQISSEVPQNLSASRPQDRQFILSSKKLLLSDSGFYLCAWSPPRGWANEKLFFGSGTQLSVL.

The J gene is TRBJ2-1, the V gene TRBV11-3, with 8 bases that match TRBD1. The CDR3 has 13 amino acids. CDR1 and CDR2 (germline): SGHNT, YENEEA. V shed 6 bases and J 9 bases; nucleotides not matched to a gene: 7. The CDR3 DNA sequence: TGTGCCAGCAGTCCCAGGGGGCGGGGTGAGCAGTTCTTC. Translating it yields CASSPRGRGEQFF.

The rearrangement links TRBV10-3 to TRBJ2-3; maybe TRBD2 (6 bases). The germline V and J ends were trimmed by 0 bases and 0 bases, with 7 bases remaining between them. This CDR3 contains 15 residues. Per the germline V gene, CDR1 is ENHRY and CDR2 is SYGVKD. In nucleotides, the CDR3 is TGTGCCATCAGTGAGTCGGCGGGAAGCACAGATACGCAGTATTTT. It is translated as CAISESAGSTDTQYF.

The V call is TRBV5-4, the J call TRBJ1-1, with 7 positions matching TRBD1. Germline V lookup: CDR1 SGHNT, CDR2 YYREEE (reference sequence). The length of the CDR3 is 15 residues. V was clipped by 0 bases and J by 1 base; unmatched bases: 3. The CDR3 nucleotides are TGTGCCAGCAGCTTGGGGGGGACAGAGAACACTGAAGCTTTCTTT. This codes for CASSLGGTENTEAFF.

The chain has TRBV7-2 and TRBJ2-3; 16 bases fit TRBD2. V lost 3 bases, J lost 6 bases, and 12 bases stayed unmatched. The germline gives CDR1 SGHTA, CDR2 FQGNSA. The CDR3 is made up of 19 amino acids. The CDR3 DNA sequence: TGTGCCAGCAGCTTGCAATCCGGGACTAGCGGGAGGGCCGGGGATACGCAGTATTTT. Encoded protein: CASSLQSGTSGRAGDTQYF.

This clone was counted once. V and J are TRBV5-4 and TRBJ2-1; 8 bases match TRBD2. The CDR3 is 15 amino acids. Looked up from germline, CDR1 is SGHNT and CDR2 is YYREEE (reference sequence). The trim removed 4 bases at V and 8 bases at J, leaving 11 bases unmatched. The CDR3 sequence is CASSQGIAGLDEQFF. The CDR3 region has the DNA TGTGCCAGCAGCCAAGGCATAGCGGGACTGGATGAGCAGTTCTTC. Filled out from reference TRBV5-4 and TRBJ2-1, the complete variable domain reads ETGVTQSPTHLIKTRGQQVTLRCSSQSGHNTVSWYQQALGQGPQFIFQYYREEENGRGNFPPRFSGLQFPNYSSELNVNALELDDSALYLCASSQGIAGLDEQFFGPGTRLTVL.

This chain joins TRBV11-2 and TRBJ2-5; 11 nucleotides line up with TRBD2. Germline V CDR1 and CDR2: SGHAT, FQNNGV. V was pared by 4 bases and J by 4 bases, with 11 bases of the junction left unmatched. The CDR3 covers 17 residues. The CDR3 region has the DNA TGTGCCAGCAGCTCTGGCACTAGCGGGAGTGGTGGAGAGACCCAGTACTTC. This encodes CASSSGTSGSGGETQYF.

This chain connects TRBV30 to TRBJ2-7; 10 bases match TRBD2. The CDR3 covers 19 residues. V lost 2 bases and J lost 6; bases outside the gene matches: 22. Germline CDR1 and CDR2: GTSNPN and SVGIG (reference sequence). CDR3 protein: CAWSMSKGKLEREGREQYF. CDR3 in DNA: TGTGCCTGGAGTATGTCAAAGGGCAAACTCGAGCGGGAGGGGCGCGAGCAGTACTTC.

The chain employs TRBV7-9 and TRBJ2-5, with D possibly being TRBD1 (6 bases). Trimming stripped 0 bases from V and 2 bases from J, with 10 bases between. The germline CDR1 and CDR2 sequences are SEHNR and FQNEAQ (reference sequence). This CDR3 has 15 amino acids. In nucleotides, the CDR3 is TGTGCCAGCAGCTTAGCCCAGGACAGACAAGAGACCCAGTACTTC. Its translation: CASSLAQDRQETQYF. Complete variable domain (other parts from reference TRBV7-9 and TRBJ2-5): DTGVSQNPRHKITKRGQNVTFRCDPISEHNRLYWYRQTLGQGPEFLTYFQNEAQLEKSRLLSDRFSAERPKGSFSTLEIQRTEQGDSAMYLCASSLAQDRQETQYFGPGTRLLVL.

This chain links TRBV30 with TRBJ2-1; TRBD2 matches 7 bases. With 8 bases clipped from V and 12 bases from J, the junction kept 7 bases outside the gene matches. This CDR3 has 10 amino acids. The germline CDR1 and CDR2 sequences are GTSNPN and SVGIG (reference sequence). CDR3 residues: CAGERGSQFF. The CDR3 coding sequence is TGTGCCGGAGAGCGGGGTTCGCAGTTCTTC.

This clone was found once. The chain couples TRBV6-1 to TRBJ1-4; D possibly corresponds to TRBD1 (5 bases). The CDR3 consists of 14 residues. Trimming removed 11 bases at V and 4 bases at J, with 17 bases between. In germline, CDR1 is MNHNS, CDR2 SASEGT. The CDR3 spells CASDPWGGNEKLFF. CDR3 nucleotide sequence: TGTGCCTCAGACCCATGGGGCGGTAATGAAAAACTGTTTTTT.